Listed below are T cell receptor beta chains from one sample, sequenced in a study of breast tumors, draining lymph nodes, adjacent tissues. TCRdb independently ran MiXCR on the multiplex PCR reads; one entry per CDR3 protein. Here the sample spans about 200,000 distinct CDR3 sequences, 30% to 35% being singletons. What was sequenced was axillary lymph node tissue. These receptors came from a female donor with breast cancer. Some clones in this sample may be carry-over from other donors' samples. Both conserved end residues are part of each CDR3. Fields, in order: J gene, clone size, D gene, V gene, CDR3 protein, CDR3 DNA. The D gene is left open where the match is weak. Clone size is stated in some rows and not others, as once, few, many or a class when expanded.

j_gene: TRBJ1-6; abundance: many; d_gene: .; v_gene: TRBV18; CDR3aa: CASSPSKGFSNSPLHF; CDR3nt: TGTGCCAGCTCACCTAGTAAGGGTTTCAGTAATTCACCCCTCCACTTT
j_gene: TRBJ2-5; abundance: many; d_gene: .; v_gene: TRBV3-1; CDR3aa: CASSQGPGAKETQYF; CDR3nt: TGTGCCAGCAGCCAAGGTCCCGGGGCGAAAGAGACCCAGTACTTC
j_gene: TRBJ1-6; abundance: .; d_gene: .; v_gene: TRBV7-9; CDR3aa: CASSTTSSPLHF; CDR3nt: TGTGCCAGCAGCACGACATCTTCACCCCTCCACTTT
j_gene: TRBJ2-3; abundance: .; d_gene: TRBD2; v_gene: TRBV9; CDR3aa: CASSSHSGVSTDTQYF; CDR3nt: TGTGCCAGCAGCTCCCATAGCGGGGTTAGCACAGATACGCAGTATTTT
j_gene: TRBJ2-6; abundance: many; d_gene: .; v_gene: TRBV6-1; CDR3aa: CASSVRQFSGANVLTF; CDR3nt: TGTGCCAGCAGTGTGCGACAGTTCTCTGGGGCCAACGTCCTGACTTTC
j_gene: TRBJ1-2; abundance: many; d_gene: .; v_gene: TRBV7-8; CDR3aa: CASSSGSFYGYTF; CDR3nt: TGTGCCAGCAGCTCGGGCTCTTTTTATGGCTACACCTTC
j_gene: TRBJ1-1; abundance: .; d_gene: .; v_gene: TRBV28; CDR3aa: CASSSVTTEAFF; CDR3nt: TGTGCCAGCAGTTCCGTAACGACTGAAGCTTTCTTT
j_gene: TRBJ1-4; abundance: .; d_gene: .; v_gene: TRBV24-1; CDR3aa: CATSDSNSGEKLFF; CDR3nt: TGTGCCACCAGTGATTCCAACAGTGGTGAAAAACTGTTTTTT
j_gene: TRBJ2-7; abundance: many; d_gene: TRBD2; v_gene: TRBV5-1; CDR3aa: CASRGLAGLYEQYF; CDR3nt: TGCGCCAGCAGGGGACTAGCAGGACTCTACGAGCAGTACTTC
j_gene: TRBJ2-3; abundance: many; d_gene: .; v_gene: TRBV7-3; CDR3aa: CASSRGGTDTQYF; CDR3nt: TGTGCCAGCAGCAGGGGTGGCACAGATACGCAGTATTTT
j_gene: TRBJ2-3; abundance: many; d_gene: TRBD2; v_gene: TRBV20-1; CDR3aa: CSARDLNEVAGGTEDTQYF; CDR3nt: TGCAGTGCTAGAGATTTGAATGAGGTAGCGGGAGGGACGGAAGATACGCAGTATTTT
j_gene: TRBJ2-5; abundance: few; d_gene: .; v_gene: TRBV5-1; CDR3aa: CASSWLGGTQETQYF; CDR3nt: TGCGCCAGCAGTTGGCTAGGCGGGACCCAAGAGACCCAGTACTTC
j_gene: TRBJ1-4; abundance: .; d_gene: .; v_gene: TRBV29-1; CDR3aa: CSVVDGTPTHPKLFF; CDR3nt: TGCAGCGTTGTTGACGGGACACCTACGCATCCAAAACTGTTTTTT
j_gene: TRBJ1-5; abundance: .; d_gene: TRBD1; v_gene: TRBV6-1; CDR3aa: CVSSEYRGSGQPQHF; CDR3nt: TGTGTCAGCAGTGAATACAGGGGGTCTGGTCAGCCCCAGCATTTT
j_gene: TRBJ1-2; abundance: .; d_gene: TRBD1; v_gene: TRBV28; CDR3aa: CASSPGTANGYTF; CDR3nt: TGTGCCAGCAGTCCCGGGACAGCTAATGGCTACACCTTC
j_gene: TRBJ2-5; abundance: many; d_gene: TRBD1; v_gene: TRBV12-3/TRBV12-4; CDR3aa: CASSLTGTGGRETQYF; CDR3nt: TGTGCCAGCAGCCTAACCGGGACAGGGGGCCGGGAGACCCAGTACTTC
j_gene: TRBJ2-5; abundance: many; d_gene: .; v_gene: TRBV20-1; CDR3aa: CSARDAEQGGETQYF; CDR3nt: TGCAGTGCTAGAGATGCCGAACAGGGTGGCGAGACCCAGTACTTC
j_gene: TRBJ2-5; abundance: many; d_gene: .; v_gene: TRBV29-1; CDR3aa: CSGDGQETQYF; CDR3nt: TGCAGCGGGGACGGTCAAGAGACCCAGTACTTC
j_gene: TRBJ2-7; abundance: many; d_gene: .; v_gene: TRBV4-1; CDR3aa: CASSQSSGSSYEQYF; CDR3nt: TGCGCCAGCAGCCAGAGTAGCGGCAGCTCCTACGAGCAGTACTTC
j_gene: TRBJ2-1; abundance: .; d_gene: TRBD2; v_gene: TRBV20-1; CDR3aa: CSARTSGRDNEQFF; CDR3nt: TGCAGTGCTCGGACTAGCGGGAGAGATAATGAGCAGTTCTTC
j_gene: TRBJ1-6; abundance: many; d_gene: TRBD1; v_gene: TRBV28; CDR3aa: CASSRQGPYSPLHF; CDR3nt: TGTGCCAGCAGTCGACAGGGTCCGTACTCACCCCTCCACTTT
j_gene: TRBJ2-7; abundance: few; d_gene: TRBD1; v_gene: TRBV27; CDR3aa: CASRQGFVDEQYF; CDR3nt: TGTGCCAGCAGACAGGGGTTTGTCGACGAGCAGTACTTC
j_gene: TRBJ2-3; abundance: .; d_gene: TRBD2; v_gene: TRBV20-1; CDR3aa: CSARHGTSGRGLDTQYF; CDR3nt: TGCAGTGCTAGACACGGGACTAGCGGGAGGGGACTAGATACGCAGTATTTT
j_gene: TRBJ2-7; abundance: many; d_gene: .; v_gene: TRBV7-2; CDR3aa: CASSLGGTPSSYEQYF; CDR3nt: TGTGCCAGCAGCTTAGGGGGCACCCCAAGCTCCTACGAGCAGTACTTC
j_gene: TRBJ1-2; abundance: .; d_gene: .; v_gene: TRBV7-8; CDR3aa: CASSLARGQGYGYTF; CDR3nt: TGTGCCAGCAGCTTAGCGCGGGGGCAGGGCTATGGCTACACCTTC
j_gene: TRBJ1-6; abundance: .; d_gene: TRBD1; v_gene: TRBV5-1; CDR3aa: CASSLSGTGARNSPLHF; CDR3nt: TGCGCCAGCAGCTTGTCAGGGACAGGGGCGAGAAATTCACCCCTCCACTTT
j_gene: TRBJ2-3; abundance: .; d_gene: .; v_gene: TRBV20-1; CDR3aa: CSASRTDTQSF; CDR3nt: TGCAGTGCTAGCCGGACAGATACGCAGTCTTTT
j_gene: TRBJ2-1; abundance: many; d_gene: .; v_gene: TRBV20-1; CDR3aa: CSAQRGVSSYNEQFF; CDR3nt: TGCAGTGCACAGAGGGGGGTAAGCTCCTACAATGAGCAGTTCTTC
j_gene: TRBJ1-2; abundance: .; d_gene: TRBD1; v_gene: TRBV7-2; CDR3aa: CASSLALRTGSEIHYGYTF; CDR3nt: TGTGCCAGCAGCTTAGCGCTCCGGACAGGGTCCGAAATTCACTATGGCTACACCTTC
j_gene: TRBJ2-6; abundance: few; d_gene: .; v_gene: TRBV1; CDR3aa: CCVGANVLTF; CDR3nt: TGCTGTGTGGGGGCCAACGTCCTGACTTTC
j_gene: TRBJ1-2; abundance: once; d_gene: TRBD1; v_gene: TRBV25-1; CDR3aa: CASSGPTGGGGYTF; CDR3nt: TGTGCCAGCAGTGGACCGACAGGGGGAGGTGGCTACACCTTC